Described below is a single TCR beta chain sequence and its context. Which antigen it targets is not known. Base qualities are not recorded, but no much larger clone differs from it by a single base. The entry originates in a study of cytomegalovirus exposure and HLA in healthy donors (dated by TCRdb to about 2017). Regarding the complete study: In an earlier analysis of approximately 640 of the donors, 276 Gb of sequence data and 100 million or so unique TCR beta sequences from about 179 million T cells were reported. HLA typing included class I and class II loci at four-digit resolution. To decide whether each TCR beta V gene segment behaved as functional or pseudogenic, an earlier analysis of fewer than 750 of the donors relied on high-throughput TCR beta sequencing. Rather than using new phenotypic data, the later analysis identified candidate immune exposures from TCR beta sequences and from how often those sequences occurred across donors. The genetic ancestry cluster associated with self-reported Caucasian donors included around 76% of the 350 to 500 genotyped donors. All discovery cohort repertoires had been generated on a single sequencing platform. The study aimed to test whether cataloging public T cell receptors could reveal signatures of past pathogen exposure. Using immunosequencing, the study profiled T cell repertoires from roughly 650 subjects and related those repertoires to cytomegalovirus serostatus. A later genetic analysis used genome-wide SNP genotypes for 398 of the 666 donors, treating that subset as a discovery cohort. Alongside the repertoire data, information on donor age, sex, ethnicity and CMV serostatus was compiled. Typing coverage differed by locus: A, B, C, DRB1 and DQB1 were typed in about 620-640 donors, DQA1 in about 500, DPA1 in roughly 590, and DPB1 in 450 to 480. Roughly 300 gigabases of sequencing data and approximately 80 million unique TCR sequences were included in an early release covering around 650 HLA-typed donors. Along with the approximately 650-subject first cohort, a separate validation cohort of more than 90 different subjects was used. Among 300 to 500 genotyped donors of the cohort, an average of approximately 240,000 unique TCR beta nucleotide sequences was sequenced per donor, of which 15% to 20% were non-productive. A later analysis re-analyzed previously published TCR beta repertoires from 550 to 700 donors and added high-resolution HLA genotyping to study TCR occurrence patterns. To predict cytomegalovirus infection status, the study brought together high-throughput TCR immunosequencing, statistical association of individual TCRs with disease status, and machine learning. Because of strong linkage in the cohort, four to six DR-DQ haplotypes were treated as single units for association and clustering.

Libraries came from the immunoSEQ multiplex PCR assay. The multiplex PCR relied on a mix of 60 forward primers for TCR Vbeta segments and 13 reverse primers for TCR Jbeta segments. The CDR3 region of rearranged TCR beta genes was amplified from genomic DNA by a multiplex PCR assay. Amplified TCR beta libraries were sequenced as 87-base-pair reads on the Illumina HiSeq System. The study's own analysis went as follows. A later analysis tallied roughly 78 million unique TCR beta chains across the 650 to 750 repertoires, and about 12 million of those chains were shared by two or more donors. To remove PCR and sequencing errors, raw reads were error-corrected and collapsed into unique sequences using a nearest-neighbor algorithm that merged closely related sequences. Alignment of CDR3 sequences to IMGT reference sequences was used to assign V, D and J gene segments. For a sequence to be retained, a match of at least six nucleotides to both a V gene segment and a J gene segment was required. A rearrangement was called productive if the CDR3 had no stop codons and remained in frame with V and J, and every other rearrangement was called non-productive. Following IMGT convention, CDR3 was defined as the stretch from the second conserved V-encoded cysteine up to the conserved J-encoded phenylalanine. In an earlier analysis of around 600 of the donors, sequences lacking an unambiguous match to a single V gene segment were excluded. In an earlier analysis of about 590 of the donors, a V segment was called functional when productive rearrangements were above 56.7%, and segregating when the standard deviation between donors exceeded 5%. A statistical classification framework was built for diagnosing cytomegalovirus status from the catalog of TCR beta chain sequences. In a later analysis, V and J genes were assigned by comparing TCR nucleotide sequences against IMGT/GENE-DB human TR gene sequences. A later analysis assigned CDR3 sequences and most-parsimonious VDJ recombination scenarios with the TCRdist pipeline. In a later analysis, each TCR beta chain was defined by its CDR3 amino acid sequence together with its V-gene family, and reads lacking a unique V-gene family were excluded. A later analysis removed 592 highly shared, low-generation-probability nucleotide sequences to deal with suspected cross-contamination and a sequencing artifact. For each public chain, a later analysis derived a clonal expansion index from normalized ranks of inferred template counts within each repertoire. A later analysis computed generation probabilities with a VDJ recombination model fitted to out-of-frame rearrangements, and checked the results against IGoR. In a later analysis, hypergeometric tests were used to score TCR-TCR, TCR-HLA and TCR-CMV co-occurrence, with a repertoire-size bias correction applied to TCR pairs. To estimate false discovery rates, a later analysis permuted the HLA or CMV assignments 20 times. In a later analysis, co-occurring TCRs were grouped using DBSCAN, with TCRdist sequence similarity added in when clustering inside HLA-allele-positive subsets. Repertoires with fewer than 30,000 or more than 120,000 public chains were left out of co-occurrence clustering, as were five repertoires with anomalous nucleotide sharing. TCRdb provides this immuneACCESS table in a form limited to in-frame rearrangements. Some clones are lacking; in checked studies, under half of them reflect an unresolved V gene, and why the rest are absent is not known. Clone size and the V and J calls come from that table; the DNA yielded D and trimming. Here the sample has under 300,000 clones; approximately 85% occur a single time. Of the sample, approximately 2% is held by the ten largest clones.

From the cysteine through the phenylalanine, the CDR3 covers 15 amino acids. Of all the DNA, just the CDR3 is kept, 45 bases in frame from base 1. In the germline V gene, CDR1 corresponds to SNHLY and CDR2 to FYNNEI. Compared with germline, V lacks 2 bases and J lacks 6 bases; bases without a gene match: 6. What the work shows at the level of the full study, not this receptor alone: Some IMGT-functional V segments, including TRBV6-2 and TRBV6-3, could not be told apart with the 87-base-pair reads, so those segments were excluded. A later analysis found that HLA-associated TCR beta chains were more clonally expanded and had lower generation probabilities than equally common non-associated chains. When HLA alleles, especially DR and DQ, strongly co-occurred, attributing TCR associations to individual alleles was difficult. In a later analysis, the rate of TCR association differed among HLA loci, with DRB1 alleles having the most associated TCRs and HLA-C alleles having the fewest. A further reported finding was that TCR beta sequences accurately predicted the HLA-A and HLA-B alleles for most subjects in the first cohort. Several of the top co-occurrence clusters appeared to be linked to parvovirus B19, influenza, CMV and Epstein-Barr virus, according to a later analysis. Most TCR sequences were seen in very few donors, while some public TCRs were found in many individuals. The earlier analysis of nearly 600 of the donors excluded over 15 rarely observed V segments, including chromosome 9 orphons, because counts were too low. The authors suggested that the approach could potentially be generalized to other disease states and immunological phenotypes. A cluster of highly shared sequence variants was judged likely to represent a technical artifact of the sequencing pipeline. Correlated functional status among segregating V segments might be attributable to linkage disequilibrium, but an unknown experimental factor could not be ruled out. In both the original and validation cohorts, the classifier was reported to diagnose cytomegalovirus status with high specificity and sensitivity. An earlier analysis of approximately 570 of the donors showed that most TCR beta V segments appeared in productive rearrangements either about 90% or about 30% of the time, which broadly matched IMGT annotations. According to a later analysis, most CMV-associated TCR beta chains appeared to be HLA-restricted, and the HLA associations seemed to be driven largely by CMV exposure. In vitro tests confirmed that a few of the cytomegalovirus-associated TCR beta chains recognize cytomegalovirus antigens. Immune exposure information for the cohort was limited to CMV serostatus. A total of 150 to 200 TCR beta chains were listed by the study as associated with cytomegalovirus. A later genetic analysis reported fewer N-insertions in productive TCRs among donors in an Asian-associated ancestry cluster than the approximately 700-donor mean. Roughly uniform sequencing depth across donors was assumed in presence/absence analyses, although this assumption may not hold. In a later genetic analysis, a missense DCLRE1C variant was associated with V-gene and J-gene trimming of TCR beta chains, and the association was replicated in an independent cohort. In this cohort, only TCR beta chains were sequenced, and detectable features were limited by the absence of alpha or paired-chain data. At a false discovery rate of 0.05, a later analysis linked 15,000 to 20,000 TCR beta sequences to specific HLA alleles. Because HLA typing was missing for some donors at each locus, association tests included only the typed subset.

The cohort was made up of roughly 670 healthy bone marrow donors. All cohort members were sampled while nominally healthy, although unrecorded immune exposures were likely present. The donor tested CMV seropositive, placing the donor among the roughly 300 seropositive members of the cohort. A peripheral blood sample was collected from each donor, and TCR beta sequencing was performed on peripheral blood mononuclear cells. The Qiagen DNeasy Blood Extraction Kit was used to extract genomic DNA from the blood cell samples. The sequence was obtained from a woman aged 35 to 49 in good health and CMV-seropositive. The rearrangement combines TRBV2 with TRBJ2-1, with 8 bases aligning to TRBD1. The source material was PBMCs. The base sequence is TGTGCCAGCAGTGAACCCCATACAGGGGGCAATGAGCAGTTCTTC. It specifies CASSEPHTGGNEQFF.